This TCR beta chain is from a study of cytomegalovirus exposure and HLA in healthy donors. Study-level points and caveats: Sequencing depth roughly uniform across donors was assumed in presence/absence analyses. Data from an earlier analysis indicated that most TCR beta V segments were productive either about 90% or about 30% of the time.

The donors comprised healthy bone marrow donors. The CDR3 spans 15 residues. V was clipped by 4 bases and J by 3 bases, with 16 bases between them. Germline CDR1 and CDR2: SGHVS and FQNEAQ. About this clone: Its antigen is as yet unknown.

The primer mix had 60 Vbeta and 13 Jbeta primers. This table comes from immunoSEQ multiplex PCR, and its TCRdb copy is limited to in-frame clones, with some not included. Of under 150,000 clones listed, about 80% are singletons. This TCR came from a male donor in good health and CMV-seronegative. The sequenced material came from PBMCs. The chain couples TRBV7-8 to TRBJ2-7; D unclear. CDR3 DNA sequence: TGTGCCAGCAGCTCGCTAGTTGAAACCCTCTACGAGCAGTACTTC. It codes for CASSSLVETLYEQYF.